This is a list of T cell receptor beta chains from one sample in a study of T cells in Graves' hyperthyroidism and ophthalmopathy. TCRdb independently ran MiXCR on the multiplex PCR reads; one entry per CDR3 protein. Among a few hundred thousand distinct CDR3 sequences listed, about 15% were seen once. The sample comprised blood. Receptors were obtained from a woman in her twenties or thirties with Graves' hyperthyroidism that later progressed to Graves' ophthalmopathy. Both conserved end residues are part of each CDR3. D genes are given only for firm matches. A row's size may be missing; if present it is once, few, many or a size class.

v_call: TRBV10-2; clone_size: -; j_call: TRBJ2-3; d_call: TRBD2; cdr3_aa: CASTPGTSLSPDTQYF; cdr3_nt: TGCGCCAGCACCCCCGGGACTAGCTTATCCCCAGATACGCAGTATTTT
v_call: TRBV30; clone_size: -; j_call: TRBJ1-3; d_call: -; cdr3_aa: CALIQGTLSGNTIYF; cdr3_nt: TGTGCCTTGATTCAGGGAACTCTCTCTGGAAACACCATATATTTT
v_call: TRBV5-4; clone_size: few; j_call: TRBJ1-1; d_call: TRBD1; cdr3_aa: CASSSPFRTGDMNTEAFF; cdr3_nt: TGTGCCAGCAGCTCCCCTTTCCGGACAGGCGACATGAACACTGAAGCTTTCTTT
v_call: TRBV4-1; clone_size: few; j_call: TRBJ1-5; d_call: -; cdr3_aa: CASSPQNWGNSNQPQHF; cdr3_nt: TGCGCCAGCAGCCCCCAAAATTGGGGGAATAGCAATCAGCCCCAGCATTTT
v_call: TRBV20-1; clone_size: -; j_call: TRBJ1-5; d_call: -; cdr3_aa: CSARDGINQPQHF; cdr3_nt: TGCAGTGCTAGGGACGGAATAAATCAGCCCCAGCATTTT
v_call: TRBV15; clone_size: few; j_call: TRBJ2-3; d_call: -; cdr3_aa: CATSRDAGSSTDTQYF; cdr3_nt: TGTGCCACCAGCAGAGATGCCGGGAGCTCCACAGATACGCAGTATTTT
v_call: TRBV7-9; clone_size: -; j_call: TRBJ2-7; d_call: TRBD1; cdr3_aa: CASSLSDRGPVRYEQYF; cdr3_nt: TGTGCCAGCAGCTTATCGGATAGGGGGCCTGTTCGCTACGAGCAGTACTTC
v_call: TRBV20-1; clone_size: few; j_call: TRBJ1-2; d_call: TRBD1; cdr3_aa: CSASKTGGGDGYTF; cdr3_nt: TGCAGTGCTTCCAAGACAGGGGGAGGAGATGGCTACACCTTC
v_call: TRBV10-3; clone_size: many; j_call: TRBJ1-2; d_call: TRBD1; cdr3_aa: CAISDPGQGSGYTF; cdr3_nt: TGTGCCATCAGTGACCCCGGACAGGGTAGTGGCTACACCTTC
v_call: TRBV19; clone_size: many; j_call: TRBJ2-7; d_call: -; cdr3_aa: CASRPGPLYEQYF; cdr3_nt: TGTGCCAGTAGGCCGGGACCGCTCTACGAGCAGTACTTC
v_call: TRBV14; clone_size: few; j_call: TRBJ2-1; d_call: -; cdr3_aa: CASSHGYRDEQFF; cdr3_nt: TGTGCCAGCAGCCATGGCTACCGCGATGAGCAGTTCTTC
v_call: TRBV4-3; clone_size: -; j_call: TRBJ1-3; d_call: TRBD1; cdr3_aa: CASSQDPTSGGPGNTIYF; cdr3_nt: TGCGCCAGCAGCCAGGACCCCACTTCAGGGGGCCCTGGAAACACCATATATTTT
v_call: TRBV20-1; clone_size: many; j_call: TRBJ2-3; d_call: TRBD2; cdr3_aa: CSARLAGSGTDTQYF; cdr3_nt: TGCAGTGCTAGACTAGCGGGATCCGGCACAGATACGCAGTATTTT
v_call: TRBV9; clone_size: many; j_call: TRBJ1-1; d_call: -; cdr3_aa: CASSDQQGAYLNTEAFF; cdr3_nt: TGTGCCAGCAGCGACCAACAGGGTGCCTACCTTAACACTGAAGCTTTCTTT
v_call: TRBV27; clone_size: many; j_call: TRBJ2-5; d_call: -; cdr3_aa: CASSLWAGSETQYF; cdr3_nt: TGTGCCAGCAGTTTATGGGCAGGGTCAGAGACCCAGTACTTC
v_call: TRBV12-3/TRBV12-4; clone_size: many; j_call: TRBJ1-6; d_call: TRBD1; cdr3_aa: CASSMGQYNSPLHF; cdr3_nt: TGTGCCAGCAGTATGGGACAGTATAATTCACCCCTCCACTTT
v_call: TRBV11-3; clone_size: few; j_call: TRBJ2-7; d_call: TRBD1; cdr3_aa: CASSLGDRNEQYF; cdr3_nt: TGTGCCAGCAGCTTGGGGGACAGGAACGAGCAGTACTTC
v_call: TRBV2; clone_size: many; j_call: TRBJ1-1; d_call: -; cdr3_aa: CASSWGGATEAFF; cdr3_nt: TGTGCCAGCAGTTGGGGGGGGGCCACTGAAGCTTTCTTT
v_call: TRBV12-3/TRBV12-4; clone_size: many; j_call: TRBJ2-7; d_call: -; cdr3_aa: CASSLFGTDSSYEQYF; cdr3_nt: TGTGCCAGCAGTTTATTCGGGACCGATAGCTCCTACGAGCAGTACTTC
v_call: TRBV2; clone_size: many; j_call: TRBJ2-1; d_call: -; cdr3_aa: CASNLAAKEQFF; cdr3_nt: TGTGCCAGCAATTTGGCAGCCAAGGAGCAGTTCTTC
v_call: TRBV7-9; clone_size: many; j_call: TRBJ1-4; d_call: -; cdr3_aa: CASSQSITNEKLFF; cdr3_nt: TGTGCCAGCAGCCAAAGCATCACTAATGAAAAACTGTTTTTT
v_call: TRBV9; clone_size: -; j_call: TRBJ2-7; d_call: -; cdr3_aa: CASSTTEGLDEQYF; cdr3_nt: TGTGCCAGCAGCACGACAGAGGGTCTGGACGAGCAGTACTTC
v_call: TRBV5-8; clone_size: -; j_call: TRBJ2-6; d_call: -; cdr3_aa: CASSLRVAPGANVLTF; cdr3_nt: TGTGCCAGCAGCTTGAGAGTCGCTCCTGGGGCCAACGTCCTGACTTTC
v_call: TRBV12-3/TRBV12-4; clone_size: many; j_call: TRBJ2-5; d_call: -; cdr3_aa: CASSLQAGAQETQYF; cdr3_nt: TGTGCCAGCAGTTTACAGGCCGGGGCCCAAGAGACCCAGTACTTC
v_call: TRBV4-3; clone_size: -; j_call: TRBJ2-1; d_call: -; cdr3_aa: CASSQVVLDEQFF; cdr3_nt: TGCGCCAGCAGCCAAGTTGTTTTAGATGAGCAGTTCTTC
v_call: TRBV2; clone_size: many; j_call: TRBJ1-5; d_call: -; cdr3_aa: CASRGESQPQHF; cdr3_nt: TGTGCCAGCAGAGGGGAAAGTCAGCCCCAGCATTTT
v_call: TRBV7-3; clone_size: many; j_call: TRBJ2-1; d_call: -; cdr3_aa: CASSLKAGSYNEQFF; cdr3_nt: TGTGCCAGCAGCTTAAAGGCGGGCTCCTACAATGAGCAGTTCTTC
v_call: TRBV11-2; clone_size: many; j_call: TRBJ1-2; d_call: -; cdr3_aa: CASSLNGAVGVGYTF; cdr3_nt: TGTGCCAGCAGCTTAAATGGGGCCGTAGGTGTCGGCTACACCTTC
v_call: TRBV29-1; clone_size: few; j_call: TRBJ2-1; d_call: TRBD1; cdr3_aa: CSVEGQGNEQFF; cdr3_nt: TGCAGCGTTGAAGGACAGGGCAATGAGCAGTTCTTC
v_call: TRBV11-3; clone_size: many; j_call: TRBJ1-1; d_call: -; cdr3_aa: CASSFSIGEAFF; cdr3_nt: TGTGCCAGCAGCTTCTCTATAGGTGAAGCTTTCTTT
v_call: TRBV2; clone_size: many; j_call: TRBJ2-7; d_call: TRBD1; cdr3_aa: CASSGTGGYEQYF; cdr3_nt: TGTGCCAGCAGTGGGACAGGGGGATACGAGCAGTACTTC
v_call: TRBV12-3/TRBV12-4; clone_size: many; j_call: TRBJ1-1; d_call: -; cdr3_aa: CASSFQPPFGPRMNTEAFF; cdr3_nt: TGTGCCAGCAGTTTTCAGCCCCCCTTCGGGCCGCGAATGAACACTGAAGCTTTCTTT
v_call: TRBV6-5; clone_size: many; j_call: TRBJ1-2; d_call: TRBD1; cdr3_aa: CASSPDRDRGEHGYTF; cdr3_nt: TGTGCCAGCAGCCCCGACCGGGACAGGGGGGAACATGGCTACACCTTC
v_call: TRBV14; clone_size: -; j_call: TRBJ2-2; d_call: -; cdr3_aa: CASSQTKRGLWGTGELFF; cdr3_nt: TGTGCCAGCAGTCAAACAAAAAGGGGACTCTGGGGGACCGGGGAGCTGTTTTTT
v_call: TRBV6-1; clone_size: few; j_call: TRBJ1-5; d_call: -; cdr3_aa: CASTNRDGYSNQPQHF; cdr3_nt: TGTGCCAGCACGAACAGGGACGGTTATAGCAATCAGCCCCAGCATTTT
v_call: TRBV5-1; clone_size: -; j_call: TRBJ2-2; d_call: -; cdr3_aa: CASSLDEGRELFF; cdr3_nt: TGCGCCAGCAGCTTGGATGAAGGCCGGGAGCTGTTTTTT
v_call: TRBV19; clone_size: many; j_call: TRBJ2-5; d_call: TRBD2; cdr3_aa: CASTREGQETQYF; cdr3_nt: TGTGCCAGTACGCGGGAGGGTCAAGAGACCCAGTACTTC
v_call: TRBV11-2; clone_size: many; j_call: TRBJ1-1; d_call: -; cdr3_aa: CASIFGGDEGTEAFF; cdr3_nt: TGTGCCAGCATCTTTGGGGGGGATGAGGGCACTGAAGCTTTCTTT
v_call: TRBV27; clone_size: many; j_call: TRBJ1-6; d_call: -; cdr3_aa: CASLRQSSYNSPLHF; cdr3_nt: TGTGCCAGCCTACGGCAGAGCTCCTATAATTCACCCCTCCACTTT
v_call: TRBV19; clone_size: -; j_call: TRBJ2-4; d_call: -; cdr3_aa: CASWHRGGIQYF; cdr3_nt: TGTGCCAGTTGGCACCGGGGAGGCATTCAGTACTTC
v_call: TRBV7-8; clone_size: few; j_call: TRBJ2-3; d_call: -; cdr3_aa: CASREIAVVYSSTDTQYF; cdr3_nt: TGTGCCAGCAGGGAGATAGCGGTAGTCTACTCTAGCACAGATACGCAGTATTTT
v_call: TRBV11-3; clone_size: many; j_call: TRBJ2-5; d_call: -; cdr3_aa: CASSFRTNQETQYF; cdr3_nt: TGTGCCAGCAGCTTCAGGACTAACCAAGAGACCCAGTACTTC